This is a list of T cell receptor beta chains from one sample in a study of blood T cell repertoires in COVID-19. Sequenced by immunoSEQ multiplex PCR; TCRdb stores in-frame clones only, minus some. Found here are roughly 340,000 clones, approximately 92% of them singletons; the top ten hold 0.9% to 1.1%. Input material: PBMCs or T cells enriched from blood (not recorded which). Every receptor here comes from a man aged 18 to 30 who had recovered from COVID-19. Each CDR3 is given with its conserved first and last residue. Size tells how often a clone was seen (once, few, many) or the class of an expanded clone, and some rows leave it out.

V gene	J gene	clone size	CDR3 length	CDR3 protein
TRBV9	TRBJ2-1	-	22	CASSVESRGSGGKQGAYNEQFF
TRBV27	TRBJ1-5	-	12	CASKTGGKPQHF
TRBV9	TRBJ2-7	-	13	CASSAREGYEQYF
TRBV19	TRBJ2-3	-	14	CASSIRVGADTQYF
TRBV10-2	TRBJ1-1	-	14	CASSDRSGNTEAFF
TRBV4-1	TRBJ2-7	-	16	CASSQDPVKMSYEQYF
TRBV11-2	TRBJ1-6	-	13	CASSEQDNSPLHF
TRBV5-1	TRBJ2-3	-	14	CASSLEQFTDTQYF
TRBV6-2/TRBV6-3	TRBJ2-3	once	13	CASSYSSPGTQYF
TRBV5-6	TRBJ1-5	-	16	CASSRGTENSNQPQHF
TRBV4-1	TRBJ1-1	-	16	CASSQASQASNTEAFF
TRBV7-5	TRBJ2-7	once	14	CVRSFFASASEQYF
TRBV5-4	TRBJ2-1	-	13	CASSWRGDNEQFF
TRBV7-2	TRBJ2-1	-	13	CASSFDRANEQFF
TRBV3-1/TRBV3-2	TRBJ2-1	once	14	CASSLSRGYNEQFF
TRBV27	TRBJ2-7	-	14	CASSLRRGPYEQYF
TRBV19	TRBJ1-5	-	13	CASAGTGNQPQHF
TRBV2	TRBJ2-3	-	15	CASSADTGEWDTQYF
TRBV29-1	TRBJ1-2	-	12	CSVAQGLYGYTF
TRBV2	TRBJ2-7	-	16	CASSEKGSGGTHEQYF